This section outlines one T cell receptor (beta chain) sequence together with its context. Its matching antigen is unknown. This could be a read error, since a much larger clone is one nucleotide away. CDR3 size: 13 residues. CDR1 is MRHNA, CDR2 SNTAGT, per germline. V shed 4 bases and J 7 bases; nucleotides not matched to a gene: 3. This sample was taken from a study of T cells after yellow fever vaccination. Study context: SMART-Seq v4 Ultra Low Input handled preparation of low-cell-number fractions. General study points: Some clonotypes, a small share, were shared between CD4 and CD8 compartments. Highly abundant clonotypes carried over from the bulk population could end up in FACS-sorted repertoires as contaminants.

The TCR cDNA carried a universal primer site and UMIs from 5'RACE template switching. TCRdb fed the 5' RACE reads into MiXCR, producing one record per CDR3 protein. The data show under 600,000 distinct CDR3 sequences, just over 20% seen once. This material consisted of PBMCs, taken about 21 days after the first yellow fever vaccination. The TCR comes from a man aged 18 to 30 who received the YFV17D yellow fever vaccine. The chain is built from TRBV6-4 and TRBJ2-1; 8 bases agree with TRBD2. This CDR3 is CASSVGLANEQFF. CDR3 nucleotides: TGTGCCAGCAGTGTCGGACTAGCTAATGAGCAGTTCTTC.